A single sample is the source of the 32 T cell receptor beta chains below, sequenced in a study of blood T cell repertoires in COVID-19. Assay used: immunoSEQ multiplex PCR; TCRdb lists only in-frame clones, some missing. The repertoire holds a few hundred thousand clones, with roughly 84% as singletons. Sequencing input: PBMCs or T cells enriched from blood (not recorded which). The receptors were gathered from a woman aged 40 to 50 who had recovered from COVID-19.

The V and J genes are TRBV18 and TRBJ1-1; TRBD1 matches 8 bases. J gave up 2 bases and V 0 bases, and 8 bases lay outside the gene matches. Looked up from germline, CDR1 is KGHSH and CDR2 is LQKENI. CDR3 length: 17 amino acids. The CDR3 reads CASSPPDRDSGNTEAFF. DNA of the CDR3: TGTGCCAGCTCACCACCGGACAGGGACTCTGGAAACACTGAAGCTTTCTTT.

This chain connects TRBV28 to TRBJ1-2; D is possibly TRBD1 (6 bases). The CDR3 is 12 amino acids. Germline lookup yields CDR1 MDHEN and CDR2 SYDVKM. V lost 6 bases and J 5 bases, leaving 10 bases between the germline ends. The DNA of the CDR3 is TGTGCCAGCAGCTACGGACAGTATGGCTACACCTTC. This gives the protein CASSYGQYGYTF.

The chain uses TRBV19 and TRBJ2-7; D might be TRBD1 (5 bases). The CDR3 is 14 amino acids. CDR1 LNHDA and CDR2 SQIVND come from the germline V gene (reference sequence). V lost 3 bases, J lost 1 base, and 10 bases lay in between. CDR3 residues: CASSIQGSSYEQYF. The CDR3 DNA reads as TGTGCCAGTAGTATCCAGGGCTCGTCCTACGAGCAGTACTTC.

The chain joins TRBV28 to TRBJ1-2, with TRBD1 identical over 7 bases. This CDR3 region has 14 residues. Germline CDR1 is MDHEN and CDR2 is SYDVKM. The V and J ends lost 6 bases and 3 bases, in that order; junction bases with no gene match: 7. CDR3 DNA: TGTGCCAGCAGGACTAACAGGGGAGACTATGGCTACACCTTC. It translates to CASRTNRGDYGYTF.

The chain employs TRBV7-3 and TRBJ2-1; possibly TRBD1 for D (5 bases). Germline CDR1 reads SGHTA; CDR2 reads FQGTGA. Trimming took 5 bases from V and 4 from J, leaving 12 bases between them. The length of the CDR3 is 14 residues. In nucleotides, the CDR3 is TGTGCCAGCAGCCTAGGGGCCTCGTACAATGAGCAGTTCTTC. Protein: CASSLGASYNEQFF.

In nucleotides, the CDR3 is TGTGCCAGCAGCAAACATCTAGTGAAGCACACCGGGGAGCTGTTTTTT. Its translation is CASSKHLVKHTGELFF. The chain couples TRBV21-1 to TRBJ2-2; TRBD2 is taken as the D call from the table, unchecked against the DNA. TRBV21-1 constitutes a pseudogene. This CDR3 has 16 residues.

This chain uses TRBV30 with TRBJ1-4; D possibly corresponds to TRBD1 (6 bases). The germline gives CDR1 GTSNPN, CDR2 SVGIG (reference sequence). With 4 bases removed from V and 6 bases from J, the gap between germline ends came to 12 bases. The CDR3 covers 13 residues. The CDR3: CAWKGGQDEKLFF. The CDR3 DNA sequence: TGTGCCTGGAAGGGGGGGCAGGATGAAAAACTGTTTTTT.

The chain joins TRBV24-1 to TRBJ2-2; the D gene is possibly TRBD2 (6 bases). Germline V gene sequence: CDR1 KGHDR, CDR2 SFDVKD. The CDR3 spans 16 residues. Trimming stripped 5 bases from V and 0 bases from J, with 12 bases between. DNA of the CDR3: TGTGCCACCAGTGGAGTAGCGGAAGCGAACACCGGGGAGCTGTTTTTT. Encoded protein: CATSGVAEANTGELFF.

This chain links TRBV6-6 with TRBJ1-2; D is possibly TRBD1 (6 bases). Germline CDR1 MNHNY, CDR2 SVGAGI (reference sequence). V was pared by 0 bases and J by 5 bases, with 7 bases between. There are 13 residues in the CDR3. The CDR3 loop is CASSYSGQYGYTF. CDR3 coding DNA: TGTGCCAGCAGTTACTCGGGACAATATGGCTACACCTTC.

J is TRBJ2-5 and V is TRBV13; the match to TRBD1 covers 9 bases. V lost 2 bases, J lost 6 bases, and 4 bases stayed unmatched. Germline CDR1 reads PRHDT; CDR2 reads FYEKMQ (reference sequence). The CDR3 spans 14 residues. The CDR3 spells CASSLTGGEQTQYF. Written as DNA, the CDR3 is TGTGCCAGCAGCTTAACAGGGGGCGAGCAGACCCAGTACTTC.

In nucleotides, the CDR3 is TGTGCCTGGAAGGGCAGGGGGCTAAAGGACACCGGGGAGCTGTTTTTT. It encodes CAWKGRGLKDTGELFF. The chain couples TRBV30 to TRBJ2-2; 8 positions match TRBD1. Per germline, CDR1 GTSNPN and CDR2 SVGIG (reference sequence). There are 16 residues in the CDR3. J gave up 3 bases and V 4 bases, and 10 bases lay outside the gene matches.

This sequence joins TRBV11-3 and TRBJ2-2, with TRBD2 matching over 9 bases. Germline V gene sequence: CDR1 SGHNT, CDR2 YENEEA. CDR3 length: 15 residues. After removal of 5 bases from V and 1 base from J, the junction contained 2 bases not matched to a gene. DNA of the CDR3: TGTGCCAGCAGCGGTAGCGGGGGGAACACCGGGGAGCTGTTTTTT. This codes for CASSGSGGNTGELFF.

The rearrangement links TRBV23-1 to TRBJ2-7, with TRBD1 identical over 8 bases. TRBV23-1 is annotated as an ORF whose role is uncertain. This CDR3 contains 18 residues. After removal of 0 bases from V and 1 base from J, the junction contained 11 bases not matched to a gene. CDR3 protein: CASSQSPEWTGKSYEQYV. CDR3 nucleotides: TGCGCCAGCAGTCAATCGCCGGAATGGACAGGGAAGTCCTACGAGCAGTACGTC.

The rearrangement links TRBV30 to TRBJ2-2, with 9 bases matching TRBD2. Germline assignment: CDR1 GTSNPN and CDR2 SVGIG (reference sequence). CDR3 length equals 15 residues. V lost 3 bases and J lost 2; bases outside the gene matches: 4. The CDR3 DNA reads TGTGCCTGGAGCATAGCGGGGGCCAACACCGGGGAGCTGTTTTTT. Protein sequence: CAWSIAGANTGELFF. Full variable domain (remainder filled in from reference TRBV30 and TRBJ2-2): SQTIHQWPATLVQPVGSPLSLECTVEGTSNPNLYWYRQAAGRGLQLLFYSVGIGQISSEVPQNLSASRPQDRQFILSSKKLLLSDSGFYLCAWSIAGANTGELFFGEGSRLTVL.

This chain joins TRBV27 and TRBJ1-6; D call uncertain. Trimming stripped 3 bases from V and 6 bases from J, with 9 bases between. The CDR3 length is 14 residues. Per germline, CDR1 MNHEY and CDR2 SMNVEV (reference sequence). CDR3 nucleotides: TGTGCCAGCAGTTTTACAGCTCCTAATTCACCCCTCCACTTT. Translation: CASSFTAPNSPLHF.

V is TRBV5-4 and J is TRBJ1-3; D ambiguous. Germline loops: CDR1 SGHNT, CDR2 YYREEE (reference sequence). The V end lost 7 bases, the J end lost 0 bases, and 8 bases lay between the germline ends. This CDR3 is 13 amino acids long. CDR3 protein: CASRSISGNTIYF. For the CDR3, the DNA is TGTGCCAGCCGTAGTATCTCTGGAAACACCATATATTTT.

This clone was observed a single time. The chain joins TRBV5-4 to TRBJ2-3, with a tentative D call TRBD1 (5 bases). The germline V gene has CDR1 SGHNT and CDR2 YYREEE (reference sequence). Deletions cut 4 bases from V and 2 bases from J, with 14 bases between. The CDR3 extends over 15 amino acids. This CDR3 is CASSASTGNTDTQYF. The CDR3 DNA reads as TGTGCCAGCAGCGCGTCTACAGGAAACACAGATACGCAGTATTTT.

The CDR3 region has the DNA TGCGCCAGCAGCGGAACTAGCGGGAGCCGAGAGACCCAGTACTTC. As protein: CASSGTSGSRETQYF. The gene calls are TRBV5-1 and TRBJ2-5, with 11 bases that match TRBD2. The CDR3 sequence is 15 residues long. In germline, CDR1 is SGHRS, CDR2 YFSETQ. V was pared by 4 bases and J by 4 bases, with 6 bases of the junction left unmatched.

The CDR3: CASSTGSTEAFF. The CDR3, as DNA: TGTGCCAGCAGTACGGGAAGCACTGAAGCTTTCTTT. The chain recombines TRBV27 with TRBJ1-1; D ambiguous. Germline values: CDR1 MNHEY, CDR2 SMNVEV (reference sequence). The CDR3 loop spans 12 amino acids. V lost 5 bases and J 4 bases, leaving 8 bases between the germline ends.

The rearrangement joins TRBV2 to TRBJ1-2; the D is unclear. The CDR3 runs to 15 residues. V lost 5 bases and J lost 0, with 13 bases in between. The germline CDR1 and CDR2 sequences are SNHLY and FYNNEI. This chain's CDR3 is CASSPLSQANYGYTF. As DNA, the CDR3 is TGTGCCAGCAGTCCGTTGAGTCAAGCTAACTATGGCTACACCTTC.

The chain combines TRBV5-1 with TRBJ1-1, with D unclear. The germline CDR1 and CDR2 sequences are SGHRS and YFSETQ. Trimming stripped 3 bases from V and 1 base from J, with 7 bases between. The CDR3 covers 13 residues. CDR3 sequence: CASSWGGNTEAFF. The CDR3 region has the DNA TGCGCCAGCAGCTGGGGAGGGAACACTGAAGCTTTCTTT. The entire variable domain, with the rest obtained from reference TRBV5-1 and TRBJ1-1, is as follows: KAGVTQTPRYLIKTRGQQVTLSCSPISGHRSVSWYQQTPGQGLQFLFEYFSETQRNKGNFPGRFSGRQFSNSRSEMNVSTLELGDSALYLCASSWGGNTEAFFGQGTRLTVV.

This chain connects TRBV2 to TRBJ2-3, with 7 nucleotides matching TRBD2. CDR3 size: 14 residues. CDR1 and CDR2 from the germline V gene are SNHLY and FYNNEI. V dropped 2 bases and J dropped 13; count of bases not matched to a gene: 12. CDR3 residues: CASSENPVTSTKYF. CDR3 bases: TGTGCCAGCAGTGAAAATCCGGTGACTAGCACTAAGTATTTT. The whole variable domain, remainder taken from reference TRBV2 and TRBJ2-3, is EPEVTQTPSHQVTQMGQEVILRCVPISNHLYFYWYRQILGQKVEFLVSFYNNEISEKSEIFDDQFSVERPDGSNFTLKIRSTKLEDSAMYFCASSENPVTSTKYFGPGTRLTVL.

This sequence joins TRBV28 and TRBJ2-1; the match to TRBD2 covers 11 bases. V lost 5 bases and J lost 7; bases outside the gene matches: 7. Germline V gives CDR1 MDHEN, CDR2 SYDVKM. CDR3 size: 15 residues. In DNA form, the CDR3 reads TGTGCCAGCAGTGCGACGACTAGCGGGATTAATGAGCAGTTCTTC. Its protein product is CASSATTSGINEQFF.

This chain joins TRBV12-3 or TRBV12-4 and TRBJ1-5; D is uncertain. This CDR3 is 13 amino acids long. V was shortened by 3 bases and J by 3 bases, with 6 bases between the two germline ends. CDR3 in DNA: TGTGCCAGCAGTTTCGAGAACAATCAGCCCCAGCATTTT. As protein: CASSFENNQPQHF.

This chain joins TRBV11-2 and TRBJ1-1; 10 bases line up with TRBD1. The length of the CDR3 is 15 residues. The V gene end was trimmed by 1 base and the J gene end by 4 bases; junction bases not matched to a gene: 3. In germline, CDR1 is SGHAT, CDR2 FQNNGV. The CDR3 loop reads CASSLATGGVTEAFF. Written as DNA, the CDR3 is TGTGCCAGCAGCTTAGCGACAGGGGGCGTCACTGAAGCTTTCTTT.

V gene TRBV18 combines with J gene TRBJ2-1; 8 bases map to TRBD2. This CDR3 has 14 amino acids. V trimming: 8 bases; J trimming: 8 bases; junction bases outside the gene matches: 11. CDR1 is KGHSH and CDR2 is LQKENI in the germline V gene. CDR3 protein: CASTWTSPDDEQFF. The DNA of the CDR3 is TGTGCCAGCACTTGGACTAGCCCCGACGATGAGCAGTTCTTC.

This clone was detected once. V usage is TRBV6-5 and J usage is TRBJ1-1; D ambiguous. Trimming cost V 7 bases and J 3 bases, with 18 bases left between them. The length of the CDR3 is 15 residues. Germline V lookup: CDR1 MNHEY, CDR2 SVGAGI. In DNA, the CDR3 is TGTGCCAGCACCACCCCCACCCGGGGTGACACTGAAGCTTTCTTT. Its translation is CASTTPTRGDTEAFF.

The chain recombines TRBV19 with TRBJ2-2, with 7 positions matching TRBD1. The CDR3 extends over 16 amino acids. V dropped 4 bases and J dropped 4; count of bases not matched to a gene: 9. Per the germline V gene, CDR1 is LNHDA and CDR2 is SQIVND (reference sequence). CDR3 amino acids: CASSKYGTATTGELFF. DNA for the CDR3: TGTGCCAGTAGTAAGTACGGGACAGCTACCACCGGGGAGCTGTTTTTT.

This chain joins TRBV7-9 and TRBJ1-2; perhaps TRBD1 as D (5 bases). This CDR3 contains 15 residues. Germline CDR1 and CDR2: SEHNR and FQNEAQ (reference sequence). Trimming left V 5 bases short and J 4 bases short, with 17 bases between. CDR3 in amino acids: CASSHTGAAGYGYTF. Written as DNA, the CDR3 is TGTGCCAGCAGCCATACAGGAGCCGCCGGCTATGGCTACACCTTC.

CDR3 residues: CATSRYRDTEAFF. CDR3 bases: TGTGCCACCAGCAGATACCGGGACACTGAAGCTTTCTTT. The rearrangement uses TRBV15 and TRBJ1-1; D not resolved. The germline gives CDR1 LNHNV, CDR2 YYDKDF (reference sequence). This CDR3 has 13 amino acids. V dropped 2 bases and J dropped 3 bases, with 7 bases sitting between them.

This clone was seen just once. The gene calls are TRBV6-1 and TRBJ1-2; D is uncertain. CDR3 length equals 14 residues. CDR1 and CDR2 (germline): MNHNS, SASEGT. With 1 base removed from V and 0 bases from J, the gap between germline ends came to 6 bases. CDR3 residues: CASSEGSANYGYTF. The CDR3 nucleotides read TGTGCCAGCAGTGAAGGTTCAGCTAACTATGGCTACACCTTC.

This chain joins TRBV9 and TRBJ2-3, with no clear D. CDR3 length: 14 residues. V dropped 0 bases and J dropped 4 bases, with 9 bases sitting between them. Germline V gives CDR1 SGDLS, CDR2 YYNGEE. The DNA of the CDR3 is TGTGCCAGCAGCGTAGCCCGGGTCCCAGATACGCAGTATTTT. This sequence encodes CASSVARVPDTQYF.